The 20 T cell receptor beta chains given below trace back to one sample, sequenced in a study of T cells in Graves' hyperthyroidism and ophthalmopathy. RNA transcripts served as the template for amplifying TCR beta CDR3 regions. A set of HTBI primers served as the primers for a first-round RT-PCR of the TCR CDR3. TCRdb re-called the multiplex PCR reads with MiXCR, one entry per CDR3 protein. The sample yields nearly 600,000 distinct CDR3 sequences, 12% to 15% seen once. The specimen sequenced was blood. The receptor set was obtained from a woman between 18 and 30 years old with Graves' ophthalmopathy.

In this sample, this clonotype turned up many times. V gene TRBV27 combines with J gene TRBJ2-5, with a possible D match to TRBD1 (6 bases). This CDR3 comprises 12 residues. V lost 4 bases and J lost 3, with 6 bases in between. The germline V gene encodes CDR1 MNHEY and CDR2 SMNVEV (reference sequence). The CDR3: CASSSGEETQYF. DNA for the CDR3: TGTGCCAGCAGTTCAGGGGAAGAGACCCAGTACTTC.

The chain joins TRBV18 to TRBJ1-1, with D maybe TRBD1 (5 bases). Germline V gene data show CDR1 as KGHSH and CDR2 as LQKENI. CDR3 size: 16 residues. The V end lost 0 bases, the J end lost 5 bases, and 16 bases lay between the germline ends. The CDR3 sequence is CASSPPVAGRRTEAFF. The CDR3 region has the DNA TGTGCCAGCTCACCACCGGTGGCAGGGAGGAGGACTGAAGCTTTCTTT. Drawing the rest from reference TRBV18 and TRBJ1-1, the complete variable domain is NAGVMQNPRHLVRRRGQEARLRCSPMKGHSHVYWYRQLPEEGLKFMVYLQKENIIDESGMPKERFSAEFPKEGPSILRIQQVVRGDSAAYFCASSPPVAGRRTEAFFGQGTRLTVV.

This clonotype was seen ten or more times. The chain has TRBV20-1 and TRBJ2-1; no reliable D call. The germline V and J ends were trimmed by 2 bases and 0 bases, with 11 bases remaining between them. Germline V gives CDR1 DFQATT, CDR2 SNEGSKA (reference sequence). This CDR3 is built from 15 residues. The CDR3 sequence is CSARQTSSSYNEQFF. DNA for the CDR3: TGCAGTGCTAGACAGACGAGTAGCTCCTACAATGAGCAGTTCTTC.

The V gene is TRBV5-6, the J gene TRBJ2-7, with no clear D. The CDR3 spans 15 residues. CDR1 and CDR2 from the germline V gene are SGHDT and YYEEEE. Trimming cost V 4 bases and J 3 bases, with 17 bases left between them. This chain's CDR3 is CASSPPGEQNYEQYF. The CDR3 coding sequence is TGTGCCAGCAGCCCACCGGGTGAGCAGAACTACGAGCAGTACTTC. The full variable domain, rest sourced from reference TRBV5-6 and TRBJ2-7, is DAGVTQSPTHLIKTRGQQVTLRCSPKSGHDTVSWYQQALGQGPQFIFQYYEEEERQRGNFPDRFSGHQFPNYSSELNVNALLLGDSALYLCASSPPGEQNYEQYFGPGTRLTVT.

The V and J genes are TRBV4-2 and TRBJ2-7, with D possibly being TRBD1 or TRBD2 (6 bases each). The CDR3 loop spans 15 amino acids. V shed 1 base and J shed 6 bases, with 16 bases lying between them. The V gene's germline CDR1 is LGHNA and CDR2 YNFKEQ. The CDR3 reads CASSQGSGARGEQYF. The CDR3 DNA is TGTGCCAGCAGCCAAGGCTCGGGGGCACGGGGCGAGCAGTACTTC.

In its sample, this clonotype was seen many times. The chain carries TRBV7-3 and TRBJ2-7; D may be TRBD1 (6 bases). Germline CDR1 is SGHTA and CDR2 is FQGTGA. The CDR3 has 15 residues. V lost 5 bases and J lost 6, with 20 bases in between. CDR3 in DNA: TGTGCCAGCAGCGCGGACAGCACCTCATTCCCCGAGCAGTACTTC. Translating gives CASSADSTSFPEQYF.

This clonotype was observed many times. In nucleotides, the CDR3 is TGTGCCATCACCAATCTCCCGACTAGCGGGAGGCAACGAACCCCCTACGAGCAGTACTTC. Protein: CAITNLPTSGRQRTPYEQYF. V is TRBV10-3 and J is TRBJ2-7; 13 bases agree with TRBD2. This CDR3 contains 20 residues. CDR1 and CDR2 from the germline V gene are ENHRY and SYGVKD. The J segment lost 2 bases and the V segment lost 7 bases, leaving 20 bases of the junction unmatched.

This clonotype was observed a single time. This chain links TRBV18 with TRBJ2-1, with D unclear. The CDR3 is made up of 16 amino acids. In germline, CDR1 is KGHSH, CDR2 LQKENI. Between the trimmed V and J ends, which lost 5 bases and 0 bases, there was a span of 14 bases. The DNA for the CDR3 is TGTGCCAGCTCAGCGACCAGCGCCAGCTCCTACAATGAGCAGTTCTTC. It codes for CASSATSASSYNEQFF.

The V call is TRBV18, the J call TRBJ1-4; D ambiguous. CDR1 and CDR2 (germline): KGHSH, LQKENI. CDR3 length: 16 residues. The V end was cut by 4 bases, the J end by 4 bases, with 16 bases between. CDR3 nucleotide sequence: TGTGCCAGCTCACGCGGACCCCAGTGGGTTAATGAAAAACTGTTTTTT. This translates into CASSRGPQWVNEKLFF.

In this sample, this clonotype turned up many times. The V call is TRBV12-5, the J call TRBJ2-7; 7 bases fit TRBD1. V gave up 1 base and J gave up 2 bases; unmatched junction bases: 5. This CDR3 region has 15 residues. Germline assignment: CDR1 LGHNT and CDR2 FRNRAP. The CDR3 is CASGLARTGPYEQYF. The CDR3 DNA follows: TGTGCTAGTGGTTTGGCCAGGACAGGACCCTACGAGCAGTACTTC.

This clonotype was picked up a small number of times. The chain carries TRBV29-1 and TRBJ2-3; 11 bases agree with TRBD2. CDR3 size: 16 residues. The germline V gene encodes CDR1 SQVTM and CDR2 ANQGSEA. V lost 7 bases to trimming and J lost 0 bases; unmatched junction nucleotides: 9. CDR3 protein: CSAGPGLADSTDTQYF. Written as DNA, the CDR3 is TGCAGCGCTGGTCCGGGACTAGCGGACAGCACAGATACGCAGTATTTT.

This clonotype was seen only a few times. This chain joins TRBV20-1 and TRBJ1-6; possibly TRBD1 for D (6 bases). The CDR3 sequence is 16 residues long. The V end was cut by 1 base, the J end by 0 bases, with 10 bases between. CDR1 and CDR2 from the germline V gene are DFQATT and SNEGSKA (reference sequence). CDR3 DNA: TGCAGTGCTAGAGGGGGCAGGGGCTCCTATAATTCACCCCTCCACTTT. Encoded protein: CSARGGRGSYNSPLHF.

This clonotype has only a few counts. The V and J genes are TRBV4-3 and TRBJ2-1, with 11 bases aligning to TRBD1. Germline lookup yields CDR1 LGHNA and CDR2 YSLEER. J lost 1 base, V lost 0 bases, and 5 bases had no gene match. CDR3 length: 18 residues. CDR3 loop: CASSQDSGTGGSYNEQFF. CDR3 nucleotide sequence: TGCGCCAGCAGCCAAGATAGCGGGACAGGGGGTTCCTACAATGAGCAGTTCTTC.

For this clonotype: A single base separates this from a much larger clone, so it may be a read error. V usage is TRBV6-5 and J usage is TRBJ1-1; TRBD1 matches 7 bases. CDR3 length equals 14 residues. Germline values: CDR1 MNHEY, CDR2 SVGAGI. Trimming at V came to 2 bases and at J to 4 bases, leaving 4 bases not matched to a gene. The CDR3 region has the DNA TGTGCCAGCAGTTACGGGCCAGGGGGCACTGAAGCTTTCTTT. This sequence encodes CASSYGPGGTEAFF.

This clonotype was found many times. The CDR3: CASSQDGRTDTQYF. CDR3 bases: TGTGCCAGCAGCCAAGATGGGCGGACAGATACGCAGTATTTT. The chain uses TRBV14 and TRBJ2-3; D gene uncertain. The CDR3 runs 14 residues. Per the germline V gene, CDR1 is SGHDN and CDR2 is FVKESK. V was clipped by 0 bases and J by 3 bases, with 7 bases between them.

The chain recombines TRBV19 with TRBJ2-7, with 12 bases fitting TRBD1. Trimming cost V 8 bases and J 5 bases; bases outside gene matches: 10. From germline, CDR1 is LNHDA and CDR2 SQIVND (reference sequence). The CDR3 extends over 15 amino acids. In DNA form, the CDR3 reads TGTGCCAGTCGTCCCCGGGACAGGGGGCTCCACGAGCAGTACTTC. Amino acids: CASRPRDRGLHEQYF.

This clonotype has a count of ten or more. The V call is TRBV2, the J call TRBJ2-7; TRBD2 might be the D (6 bases). V dropped 4 bases and J dropped 0 bases, with 10 bases sitting between them. The CDR3 runs to 14 residues. Germline CDR1 SNHLY, CDR2 FYNNEI. CDR3 coding DNA: TGTGCCAGCAGTGGCCTAGCGAGCTCCTACGAGCAGTACTTC. This codes for CASSGLASSYEQYF. Full variable domain (outside the CDR3, taken from reference TRBV2 and TRBJ2-7): EPEVTQTPSHQVTQMGQEVILRCVPISNHLYFYWYRQILGQKVEFLVSFYNNEISEKSEIFDDQFSVERPDGSNFTLKIRSTKLEDSAMYFCASSGLASSYEQYFGPGTRLTVT.

The sample holds a few counts of this clonotype. One end of the junction fails to match germline, which may point to a read error. The chain links TRBV6-1 to TRBJ2-1; weak D call: TRBD1 (7 bases). This CDR3 comprises 18 residues. The germline V gene encodes CDR1 MNHNS and CDR2 SASEGT. CDR3 sequence (DNA): TGTGCCGGCAGTGAAGACCCATCTGCGACAGGGACTGGCAATGAGCAGTTCTTC. Translation gives CAGSEDPSATGTGNEQFF.

This clonotype was seen ten or more times. V is TRBV20-1 and J is TRBJ2-7; 7 bases line up with TRBD2. J lost 2 bases, V lost 0 bases, and 4 bases had no gene match. This CDR3 contains 14 residues. Per the germline V gene, CDR1 is DFQATT and CDR2 is SNEGSKA (reference sequence). CDR3 residues: CSARDPGRAYEQYF. CDR3 coding DNA: TGCAGTGCTAGAGATCCTGGGAGGGCCTACGAGCAGTACTTC.

This clonotype occurred many times. The chain employs TRBV28 and TRBJ2-7; D gene unclear. Germline V gene lookup returns CDR1 MDHEN and CDR2 SYDVKM. Trimming stripped 4 bases from V and 5 bases from J, with 12 bases between. This CDR3 spans 13 amino acids. In nucleotides, the CDR3 is TGTGCCAGCAGTTCAGTTAGGGAACACGAGCAGTACTTC. Translating gives CASSSVREHEQYF.